This T cell receptor (beta chain) was profiled in a study of cytomegalovirus exposure and HLA in healthy donors. Study observations and caveats: While the bulk of TCR sequences proved rare, some public TCRs turned up in many donors.

The method was immunoSEQ multiplex PCR; TCRdb's version includes in-frame clones alone and lacks a portion of them. The profile shows more than 95,000 clones, roughly 89% of them singletons. The CDR3 consists of 14 residues. Losses at the gene ends were 5 bases for V and 5 bases for J; bases not matched to a gene: 8. Germline V gene data show CDR1 as MNHEY and CDR2 as SMNVEV (reference sequence). Concerning this clone: The antigen is not known.

The sequencing sample was made of PBMCs. This chain links TRBV27 with TRBJ1-2; 7 bases match TRBD1. The receptor comes from a woman aged 18-29 years in good health and CMV-seronegative. CDR3 nucleotide sequence: TGTGCCAGCAGTCCCGGACAGGCCTCATATGGCTACACCTTC. It specifies CASSPGQASYGYTF.